These T cell receptor beta chains were read from a single sample in a study of identifying expanded T cells in peripheral blood. Some clones are missing from TCRdb's copy, which holds only in-frame ones; the method was immunoSEQ multiplex PCR. This table has about 58,000 clones, about 85% appearing once. Source material: blood. Receptors were obtained from a person aged 18-69 years in good health. Both conserved end residues are part of each CDR3. A D gene is named only where the DNA matches it firmly. Rows give clone size only sometimes, using once, few, many, or a class for an expanded clone.

J | size | D | V | CDR3 | DNA
TRBJ1-2 | - | - | TRBV15 | CATSRTGDGGRYGYTF | TGTGCCACCAGCAGGACGGGCGATGGGGGCCGCTATGGCTACACCTTC
TRBJ2-1 | - | TRBD1 | TRBV10-3 | CAISDARGRSWEQFF | TGTGCCATCAGTGATGCCAGGGGGCGTTCATGGGAGCAGTTCTTC
TRBJ2-7 | - | TRBD2 | TRBV6-5 | CASSSTSWDEQYF | TGTGCCAGCAGTTCGACTAGCTGGGACGAGCAGTACTTC
TRBJ1-2 | - | - | TRBV27 | CASSYRSGEGGYTF | TGTGCCAGCAGTTACCGCTCTGGGGAAGGTGGCTACACCTTC
TRBJ2-6 | few | TRBD1 | TRBV2 | CASRAQGGSGANVLTF | TGTGCCAGCAGGGCACAGGGGGGCTCTGGGGCCAACGTCCTGACTTTC
TRBJ1-1 | - | TRBD1 | TRBV14 | CASSQDGQGVMNTEAFF | TGTGCCAGCAGCCAAGACGGACAGGGGGTCATGAACACTGAAGCTTTCTTT
TRBJ2-5 | - | - | TRBV9 | CASSVVPDRETQYF | TGTGCCAGCAGCGTAGTACCGGATCGAGAGACCCAGTACTTC
TRBJ2-5 | - | TRBD2 | TRBV5-5 | CASSRLAGAQETQYF | TGTGCCAGCAGCAGACTAGCGGGGGCCCAAGAGACCCAGTACTTC
TRBJ2-2 | - | TRBD1 | TRBV15 | CATSRSGTGAPGELFF | TGTGCCACCAGCAGATCCGGGACAGGGGCCCCCGGGGAGCTGTTTTTT
TRBJ1-5 | medium-sized | - | TRBV6-1 | CASSEQAGGNQPQHF | TGTGCCAGCAGTGAACAGGCAGGGGGCAATCAGCCCCAGCATTTT
TRBJ1-5 | - | - | TRBV6-5 | CASSYSRNQPQHF | TGTGCCAGCAGTTACTCACGGAATCAGCCCCAGCATTTT
TRBJ2-1 | - | - | TRBV5-1 | CASSDLGEQFF | TGCGCCAGCAGCGATCTAGGTGAGCAGTTCTTC
TRBJ2-3 | - | - | TRBV10-2 | CASSEGTYSLADTQYF | TGCGCCAGCAGTGAGGGGACGTATTCTTTGGCAGATACGCAGTATTTT
TRBJ2-7 | - | - | TRBV9 | CASSVGSGRGDEQYF | TGTGCCAGCAGCGTAGGGTCCGGGAGAGGCGACGAGCAGTACTTC
TRBJ2-5 | - | TRBD2 | TRBV9 | CASSVSPSGQETQYF | TGTGCCAGCAGCGTATCGCCTAGCGGTCAAGAGACCCAGTACTTC
TRBJ2-3 | - | - | TRBV23-1 | CASKRSRTDTQYF | TGCGCCAGCAAGAGATCACGCACAGATACGCAGTATTTT
TRBJ2-7 | few | TRBD2 | TRBV7-2 | CASSPGTSGYYSYEQYF | TGTGCCAGCAGCCCCGGGACTAGCGGGTACTACTCCTACGAGCAGTACTTC
TRBJ1-1 | - | - | TRBV13 | CASSLGEGRWAAFF | TGTGCCAGCAGCTTAGGCGAGGGACGCTGGGCGGCTTTCTTT
TRBJ2-2 | - | - | TRBV6-4 | CASRGQGGTGELFF | TGTGCCAGCAGAGGACAGGGAGGGACCGGGGAGCTGTTTTTT
TRBJ1-4 | once | - | TRBV25-1 | CASSAGGSATNEKLFF | TGTGCCAGCAGTGCGGGAGGTTCAGCAACTAATGAAAAACTGTTTTTT
TRBJ2-1 | - | TRBD2 | TRBV7-9 | CASSTSGRDEQFF | TGTGCCAGCAGTACTAGCGGGAGAGATGAGCAGTTCTTC
TRBJ1-5 | - | - | TRBV6-6 | CASSYDRFNQPQHF | TGTGCCAGCAGTTACGACCGTTTCAATCAGCCCCAGCATTTT
TRBJ2-1 | - | - | TRBV18 | CASSPQQGYNEQFF | TGTGCCAGCTCACCCCAACAGGGCTACAATGAGCAGTTCTTC
TRBJ1-2 | once | - | TRBV11-3 | CASSLEKWFGRDYGYTF | TGTGCCAGCAGCTTAGAAAAATGGTTCGGCAGGGACTATGGCTACACCTTC
TRBJ2-1 | few | - | TRBV11-2 | CASSLVGVTSNEQFF | TGTGCCAGCAGCTTAGTGGGGGTTACTAGTAATGAGCAGTTCTTC
TRBJ1-5 | - | - | TRBV9 | CASSSQGSSNQPQHF | TGTGCCAGCAGCTCCCAAGGATCCAGCAATCAGCCCCAGCATTTT
TRBJ2-7 | medium-sized | - | TRBV13 | CASSPNGGSYEQYF | TGTGCCAGCAGCCCGAACGGTGGGTCCTACGAGCAGTACTTC
TRBJ2-1 | once | - | TRBV9 | CASSVGGQGGGQFF | TGTGCCAGCAGCGTAGGAGGCCAGGGGGGTGGTCAGTTCTTC
TRBJ2-3 | once | - | TRBV5-4 | CASSLGGGGTDTQYF | TGTGCCAGCAGCTTGGGTGGAGGTGGCACAGATACGCAGTATTTT
TRBJ2-1 | - | - | TRBV6-1 | CASSEVHQLTEQFF | TGTGCCAGCAGTGAAGTCCACCAGCTTACTGAGCAGTTCTTC
TRBJ1-1 | - | - | TRBV18 | CASSQSSYTEAFF | TGTGCCAGCTCTCAGAGTAGCTACACTGAAGCTTTCTTT